A single sample is the source of the 25 T cell receptor beta chains below, sequenced in a study of T cell responses to AZD1222 COVID-19 vaccine. Only in-frame clones appear in the TCRdb table, and some are missing; sequencing was by immunoSEQ multiplex PCR. The repertoire includes about 260,000 clones, over 85% of them detected once, and less than 0.6% sits in the top ten. Sequencing used peripheral blood, obtained on day 0 of AZD1222 vaccination. These receptors all come from an adult in good health.

The chain links TRBV11-2 to TRBJ2-5; D is possibly TRBD2 (7 bases). This CDR3 has 14 amino acids. V was shortened by 3 bases and J by 4 bases, with 12 bases between the two germline ends. CDR1 and CDR2 (germline): SGHAT, FQNNGV. CDR3 protein: CASSFWGGRETQYF. In DNA form, the CDR3 reads TGTGCCAGCAGCTTCTGGGGGGGGCGAGAGACCCAGTACTTC.

In the case of this clone: This sample also contains other DNA sequences that code for the same CDR3. The chain recombines TRBV5-1 with TRBJ2-7; 8 bases line up with TRBD1. Germline V gene lookup returns CDR1 SGHRS and CDR2 YFSETQ. CDR3 size: 14 residues. J was trimmed by 2 bases and V by 2 bases; bases with no gene match: 3. The CDR3 spells CASSFGQGPYEQYF. The CDR3 region has the DNA TGCGCCAGCAGCTTCGGACAGGGTCCCTACGAGCAGTACTTC.

The V call is TRBV18, the J call TRBJ2-1; 8 bases fit TRBD1. The CDR3 length is 15 residues. Germline values: CDR1 KGHSH, CDR2 LQKENI. The V gene end was trimmed by 4 bases and the J gene end by 8 bases; junction bases not matched to a gene: 10. CDR3 sequence (DNA): TGTGCCAGCTCACTACCAGGGGGCGCCCGGGATGAGCAGTTCTTC. As protein: CASSLPGGARDEQFF.

The chain is built from TRBV2 and TRBJ2-2; unclear D gene. The CDR3 is 15 residues long. Germline lookup yields CDR1 SNHLY and CDR2 FYNNEI. V was pared by 7 bases and J by 6 bases, with 18 bases between. The CDR3 DNA reads as TGTGCCAGCAAGGGCGACGGATTTAGGGCCGGGGAGCTGTTTTTT. Translated: CASKGDGFRAGELFF.

The V gene is TRBV3-1 (or the pseudogene TRBV3-2), the J gene TRBJ2-1; 7 bases line up with TRBD1. Germline loops: CDR1 LGHDT, CDR2 YNNKEL (reference sequence). The CDR3 covers 13 residues. V was pared by 4 bases and J by 9 bases, with 6 bases of the junction left unmatched. The DNA of the CDR3 is TGTGCCAGCAGCCGAGACAGGGAAGGTGAGCAGTTCTTC. This sequence encodes CASSRDREGEQFF.

The chain joins TRBV10-3 to TRBJ2-2; TRBD2 matches 8 bases. The germline V gene encodes CDR1 ENHRY and CDR2 SYGVKD. The CDR3 sequence is 16 residues long. The V gene end was trimmed by 8 bases and the J gene end by 3 bases; junction bases not matched to a gene: 11. The CDR3 is CAIGAAGGPDTGELFF. CDR3 DNA sequence: TGTGCCATCGGGGCGGCGGGAGGCCCGGACACCGGGGAGCTGTTTTTT.

Of note for this clone: The sample has other DNA sequences that encode this CDR3 too. J is TRBJ2-7 and V is TRBV18, with TRBD1 as a possible D gene (6 bases). The germline V gene has CDR1 KGHSH and CDR2 LQKENI. Trimming left V 3 bases short and J 3 bases short, with 6 bases between. The CDR3 runs to 12 residues. CDR3 amino acids: CASSPDSYEQYF. CDR3 nucleotide sequence: TGTGCCAGCTCACCGGACAGCTACGAGCAGTACTTC.

The chain uses TRBV9 and TRBJ2-2; D remains unclear. This CDR3 region has 15 residues. With 0 bases removed from V and 8 bases from J, the gap between germline ends came to 14 bases. CDR1 SGDLS and CDR2 YYNGEE come from the germline V gene. DNA of the CDR3: TGTGCCAGCAGCGTAGTGGCAGGCTCGGGTGGGGAGCTGTTTTTT. The encoded protein is CASSVVAGSGGELFF.

This clone was detected only once. Here the CDR3 DNA reads TGTGCCAGCAGCCGAGTGCGGTTGAACACTGAAGCTTTCTTT. Translated, it gives CASSRVRLNTEAFF. The rearrangement links TRBV16 to TRBJ1-1; D not certain. V lost 4 bases, J lost 0 bases, and 9 bases lay in between. Germline values: CDR1 KGHSY, CDR2 FQNENV. The length of the CDR3 is 14 residues. The full variable domain, completed using reference TRBV16 and TRBJ1-1, is GEEVAQTPKHLVRGEGQKAKLYCAPIKGHSYVFWYQQVLKNEFKFLISFQNENVFDETGMPKERFSAKCLPNSPCSLEIQATKLEDSAVYFCASSRVRLNTEAFFGQGTRLTVV.

This sequence joins TRBV28 and TRBJ2-7; D is perhaps TRBD2 (7 bases). CDR1 MDHEN and CDR2 SYDVKM come from the germline V gene. The V end lost 8 bases, the J end lost 3 bases, and 11 bases lay between the germline ends. The length of the CDR3 is 12 residues. Written as DNA, the CDR3 is TGTGCCAGCCGAGGGGGGGTCTACGAGCAGTACTTC. This encodes CASRGGVYEQYF.

The sample holds one count of this clone. This chain links TRBV10-3 with TRBJ2-1, with D possibly being TRBD1 (5 bases). Germline lookup yields CDR1 ENHRY and CDR2 SYGVKD. The V end lost 3 bases, the J end lost 1 base, and 7 bases lay between the germline ends. The CDR3 contains 14 residues. The DNA for the CDR3 is TGTGCCATCAGTGACAGGGCTTCCTACAATGAGCAGTTCTTC. It encodes CAISDRASYNEQFF.

V usage is TRBV5-1 and J usage is TRBJ2-5, with 7 bases fitting TRBD2. Unmatched junction bases numbered 2, after V lost 5 bases and J lost 1 base. The V gene's germline CDR1 is SGHRS and CDR2 YFSETQ. The CDR3 covers 13 residues. The CDR3 sequence is CASRTSPQETQYF. The CDR3 bases are TGCGCCAGCAGGACTAGCCCCCAAGAGACCCAGTACTTC.

The chain uses TRBV21-1 and TRBJ1-5; the DNA was not used to check the table's D call, TRBD1. TRBV21-1 is designated a pseudogene. CDR3 size: 16 residues. The CDR3 is CASSKAKGQGHQPQHF. CDR3 bases: TGTGCCAGCAGCAAAGCGAAGGGACAGGGGCATCAGCCCCAGCATTTT.

The gene calls are TRBV5-4 and TRBJ2-3; D is unresolved. Trimming took off 0 bases at V and 1 base at J, with 6 bases between the two ends. Germline V gene sequence: CDR1 SGHNT, CDR2 YYREEE (reference sequence). The CDR3 runs to 14 residues. The CDR3 is CASSLASGTDTQYF. The CDR3 DNA is TGTGCCAGCAGCTTGGCCAGCGGCACAGATACGCAGTATTTT.

CDR3 loop: CASSQERGYGYTF. In nucleotides, the CDR3 is TGCGCCAGCAGCCAAGAGAGGGGGTATGGCTACACCTTC. The rearrangement joins TRBV4-3 to TRBJ1-2, with D perhaps matching TRBD1 (6 bases). V gave up 0 bases and J gave up 5 bases, with 7 bases separating them. The CDR3 length is 13 residues. The V gene's germline CDR1 is LGHNA and CDR2 YSLEER.

The chain uses TRBV2 and TRBJ1-2; D not resolved. Trimming removed 2 bases at V and 7 bases at J, with 14 bases between. The CDR3 is made up of 14 amino acids. From germline, CDR1 is SNHLY and CDR2 FYNNEI. Here the CDR3 reads CASSEWASGTGYTF. The CDR3 DNA reads as TGTGCCAGCAGTGAATGGGCATCTGGAACTGGCTACACCTTC.

The count of this clone is one. J is TRBJ2-7 and V is TRBV7-2, with D tentatively TRBD1 or TRBD2 (5 bases each). CDR1 is SGHTA, CDR2 FQGNSA, per germline. The CDR3 contains 15 residues. Trimming shortened V by 5 bases and J by 7 bases, and 21 bases separated the two germline ends. CDR3: CASSPLSGTRGEQYF. The CDR3 DNA is TGTGCCAGCAGCCCTTTGTCCGGGACGAGGGGAGAGCAGTACTTC.

The chain links TRBV7-2 to TRBJ2-7; 7 bases map to TRBD1. Germline trimming cut 5 bases from V and 3 bases from J; bases unmatched to any gene: 7. The CDR3 totals 14 residues. Germline V gene lookup returns CDR1 SGHTA and CDR2 FQGNSA. This CDR3 is CASSRDRVNYEQYF. CDR3 nucleotide sequence: TGTGCCAGCAGCCGCGACAGGGTGAACTACGAGCAGTACTTC.

The rearrangement joins TRBV5-4 to TRBJ1-2; tentatively, D is TRBD1 (6 bases). This CDR3 comprises 15 residues. The germline CDR1 and CDR2 sequences are SGHNT and YYREEE (reference sequence). V gave up 3 bases and J gave up 1 base, with 13 bases separating them. The CDR3 spells CASSSGGEGNYGYTF. The CDR3 DNA is TGTGCCAGCAGCTCCGGGGGCGAGGGTAACTATGGCTACACCTTC.

The rearrangement uses TRBV29-1 and TRBJ1-2; 9 bases are shared with TRBD1. The V gene end was trimmed by 6 bases and the J gene end by 3 bases; junction bases not matched to a gene: 2. Germline CDR1 SQVTM, CDR2 ANQGSEA. The CDR3 sequence is 12 residues long. CDR3 protein: CSVDRGDYGYTF. The CDR3, as DNA: TGCAGCGTAGACAGGGGGGACTATGGCTACACCTTC. Full variable domain (missing parts from reference TRBV29-1 and TRBJ1-2): SAVISQKPSRDICQRGTSLTIQCQVDSQVTMMFWYRQQPGQSLTLIATANQGSEATYESGFVIDKFPISRPNLTFSTLTVSNMSPEDSSIYLCSVDRGDYGYTFGSGTRLTVV.

The chain combines TRBV7-2 with TRBJ2-7, with no clear D. V shed 5 bases and J shed 3 bases, with 8 bases lying between them. This CDR3 has 12 residues. Germline V CDR1 and CDR2: SGHTA, FQGNSA. The CDR3 loop is CASSLNFYEQYF. In DNA, the CDR3 is TGTGCCAGCAGCCTCAACTTCTACGAGCAGTACTTC.

The genes are TRBV3-1 (or the pseudogene TRBV3-2) and TRBJ1-2; D might be TRBD1 (6 bases). Germline V gene sequence: CDR1 LGHDT, CDR2 YNNKEL (reference sequence). The CDR3 consists of 14 residues. V lost 4 bases to trimming and J lost 2 bases, with 11 bases between them. The CDR3 nucleotides are TGTGCCAGCAGCCCCCCAGACAGGAACTATGGCTACACCTTC. This sequence encodes CASSPPDRNYGYTF.

The genes are TRBV28 and TRBJ1-1; the D gene is possibly TRBD1 (5 bases). The CDR3 has 13 amino acids. V dropped 4 bases and J dropped 4 bases, with 10 bases sitting between them. Germline assignment: CDR1 MDHEN and CDR2 SYDVKM. CDR3 sequence: CASSSPGTTEAFF. In DNA, the CDR3 is TGTGCCAGCAGTTCGCCAGGGACCACTGAAGCTTTCTTT.

The chain has TRBV2 and TRBJ2-5; D remains ambiguous. Germline V gene sequence: CDR1 SNHLY, CDR2 FYNNEI. There are 13 residues in the CDR3. Trimming left V 8 bases short and J 7 bases short, with 17 bases between. The chain's CDR3 is CASQTGPRGTQYF. The DNA of the CDR3 is TGTGCCAGCCAAACCGGGCCCCGAGGGACCCAGTACTTC. The full variable domain, completed using reference TRBV2 and TRBJ2-5, is EPEVTQTPSHQVTQMGQEVILRCVPISNHLYFYWYRQILGQKVEFLVSFYNNEISEKSEIFDDQFSVERPDGSNFTLKIRSTKLEDSAMYFCASQTGPRGTQYFGPGTRLLVL.

This chain links TRBV9 with TRBJ1-1; D is ambiguous. CDR1 SGDLS and CDR2 YYNGEE come from the germline V gene. The CDR3 covers 12 residues. The ends were cut back, 3 bases at V and 5 bases at J, with 8 bases in the middle. The CDR3: CASSGPGTEAFF. In DNA, the CDR3 is TGTGCCAGCAGCGGACCGGGGACTGAAGCTTTCTTT.